This TCR beta chain was found in a study of identical twins. TCRdb re-analysed the 5' RACE reads in MiXCR, keeping a single row per CDR3 protein. Of roughly 250,000 distinct CDR3 sequences in the sample, about an eighth were seen once. Sample: memory (CD45RO+) T cells sorted from blood. The TCR originated in a woman younger than 30 in good health.

CDR3: CASSLVFGSYNSPLHF. The CDR3 nucleotides read TGTGCCAGCAGCTTGGTTTTCGGCTCCTATAATTCACCCCTCCACTTT. This chain connects TRBV5-5 to TRBJ1-6; D is unresolved. This CDR3 has 16 amino acids. V was clipped by 0 bases and J by 0 bases, with 7 bases between them. Germline CDR1 is SGHKS and CDR2 is YYEKEE (reference sequence). Complete variable domain (other parts from reference TRBV5-5 and TRBJ1-6): DAGVTQSPTHLIKTRGQQVTLRCSPISGHKSVSWYQQVLGQGPQFIFQYYEKEERGRGNFPDRFSARQFPNYSSELNVNALLLGDSALYLCASSLVFGSYNSPLHFGNGTRLTVT.